This entry is about one T cell receptor beta chain. Antigen specificity is unknown. Template switching added a universal primer binding site, and final cDNA carried unique molecular identifiers. Each CDR3 protein gets one entry after TCRdb re-called the 5' RACE reads with MiXCR. Altogether 500,000 to 650,000 distinct CDR3 sequences are present, 7.1% being singletons, with the ten largest covering about 1.5%. The entry originates in a study of identical twins. The study, taken as a whole, reports: For zero-insertion analyses, partial confounding could come from invariant MAIT and iNKT cells. Twin-shared out-of-frame alpha sequences showed excess low generation probability.

The ends were cut back, 1 base at V and 6 bases at J, with 22 bases in the middle. Germline V CDR1 and CDR2: SGHRS, YFSETQ. The CDR3 spans 17 residues. In addition, the sample was reused for a study of yellow fever vaccine responses in identical twins.

Material for sequencing was PBMCs. This TCR was sampled from a woman under 30 in good health. The chain carries TRBV5-1 and TRBJ1-2; a possible D gene is TRBD1 (5 bases). The DNA of the CDR3 is TGCGCCAGCAGCTTGTCCTCCAAAAACCGGGACCGACATGGCTACACCTTC. Encoded protein: CASSLSSKNRDRHGYTF.